The 16 T cell receptor beta chains presented below share a single source sample, sequenced in a study of blood T cell repertoires in COVID-19 (dated by TCRdb to 2018 to 2020). Library method: the immunoSEQ multiplex PCR assay. In its TCRdb copy, this immuneACCESS table keeps in-frame sequences only and misses some clones. Where compared with another copy, unresolved V genes explain less than half of these, and the others have no known cause. The sample table contains some 220,000 clones; only one count was recorded for around 81% of them. Approximately 6.6% of the sample goes to the ten largest clones. Specimen: peripheral blood. These receptors were taken from a woman in her 70s with acute or convalescent COVID-19.

This chain joins TRBV7-9 and TRBJ2-7; the D gene is possibly TRBD1 (6 bases). Germline V gene lookup returns CDR1 SEHNR and CDR2 FQNEAQ (reference sequence). Trimming left V 5 bases short and J 6 bases short, with 14 bases between. The CDR3 sequence is 13 residues long. The chain's CDR3 is CASSLQGYSEQYF. The CDR3 DNA reads as TGTGCCAGCAGCCTACAGGGTTACTCCGAGCAGTACTTC.

CDR3 nucleotides: TGTGCCACCAGTGATGCCGGGACAGGGGGCGATGGCTACACCTTC. Its translation: CATSDAGTGGDGYTF. The V and J genes are TRBV24-1 and TRBJ1-2, with 12 bases that match TRBD1. CDR1 KGHDR and CDR2 SFDVKD come from the germline V gene. The CDR3 is 15 amino acids. The V gene end was trimmed by 3 bases and the J gene end by 6 bases; junction bases not matched to a gene: 4.

In the case of this clone: Its ends do not fully match the called genes, so a read error is possible. This rearrangement joins TRBV6-2 or TRBV6-3 to TRBJ2-7; weak D call: TRBD2 (6 bases). Germline V gene sequence: CDR1 MNHEY, CDR2 SVGEGT. The CDR3 spans 15 residues. CDR3 loop: CASRYSGRGKNEQYF. CDR3 nucleotide sequence: TGTGCCAGCAGGTACTCGGGTCGGGGGAAAAACGAGCAGTACTTC.

This chain joins TRBV6-5 and TRBJ1-5, with D uncertain. V was cut by 0 bases and J by 6 bases, with 6 bases left in between. In germline, CDR1 is MNHEY, CDR2 SVGAGI. This CDR3 is built from 13 residues. Written as DNA, the CDR3 is TGTGCCAGCAGTTACTCCGGGTTTCAGCCCCAGCATTTT. Its protein is CASSYSGFQPQHF.

The J gene is TRBJ2-7, the V gene TRBV10-1, with a tentative D call TRBD1 (6 bases). The CDR3 is 12 amino acids. Trimming removed 4 bases at V and 7 bases at J, with 11 bases between. The germline gives CDR1 WNHNN, CDR2 SYGVQD (reference sequence). The CDR3 spells CASSGTGKEQYF. As DNA, the CDR3 is TGCGCCAGCAGTGGTACAGGGAAGGAGCAGTACTTC.

Points on this clone: Other nucleotide sequences from this sample produce the same CDR3. The V gene is TRBV18, the J gene TRBJ1-1; the D gene is possibly TRBD1 (5 bases). V lost 5 bases and J lost 3, with 10 bases in between. This CDR3 has 13 residues. Germline V CDR1 and CDR2: KGHSH, LQKENI. CDR3 sequence: CASSLSRDTEAFF. The CDR3 DNA reads as TGTGCCAGCTCATTATCCAGGGACACTGAAGCTTTCTTT.

The chain uses TRBV6-6 and TRBJ2-7, with 14 positions matching TRBD2. V lost 6 bases, J lost 3 bases, and 4 bases stayed unmatched. The CDR3 loop spans 15 amino acids. CDR1 and CDR2 from the germline V gene are MNHNY and SVGAGI (reference sequence). CDR3 region: CASRTSGGAIYEQYV. In DNA form, the CDR3 reads TGTGCCAGCAGGACTAGCGGGGGGGCCATCTACGAGCAGTACGTC.

The rearrangement joins TRBV7-8 to TRBJ1-1; the match to TRBD1 covers 7 bases. CDR3 size: 14 residues. Germline trimming cut 1 base from V and 4 bases from J; bases unmatched to any gene: 3. From germline, CDR1 is SGHVS and CDR2 FQNEAQ. The CDR3: CASSLVQGSTEAFF. As DNA, the CDR3 is TGTGCCAGCAGCTTAGTACAGGGGAGCACTGAAGCTTTCTTT.

On this clone itself: In the same sample, other DNA sequences code for this CDR3. The J gene is TRBJ2-2, the V gene TRBV12-3 or TRBV12-4; no clear D. V was pared by 6 bases and J by 3 bases, with 5 bases between. CDR3 length equals 12 residues. The CDR3 sequence is CASSRDTGELFF. CDR3 bases: TGTGCCAGCAGCCGAGACACCGGGGAGCTGTTTTTT.

As concerns this clone: The junction departs from the called germline gene at one end, perhaps through a read error. V gene TRBV24-1 combines with J gene TRBJ1-2; the D gene is possibly TRBD1 (6 bases). Germline lookup yields CDR1 KGHDR and CDR2 SFDVKD. This CDR3 contains 13 residues. The DNA of the CDR3 is TGTGCCACCAGTGATTTGGGACAGTATGACTACACCTTC. Its protein is CATSDLGQYDYTF.

This clone has a handful of counts. The rearrangement joins TRBV5-6 to TRBJ1-6; 11 bases fit TRBD1. Germline trimming cut 0 bases from V and 4 bases from J; bases unmatched to any gene: 9. This CDR3 comprises 19 residues. The germline V gene encodes CDR1 SGHDT and CDR2 YYEEEE. CDR3 nucleotide sequence: TGTGCCAGCAGCTTGGGGGCTGGGACAGGGGGTGATTATAATTCACCCCTCCACTTT. This codes for CASSLGAGTGGDYNSPLHF. The complete variable domain, with remaining parts taken from reference TRBV5-6 and TRBJ1-6, reads DAGVTQSPTHLIKTRGQQVTLRCSPKSGHDTVSWYQQALGQGPQFIFQYYEEEERQRGNFPDRFSGHQFPNYSSELNVNALLLGDSALYLCASSLGAGTGGDYNSPLHFGNGTRLTVT.

There are a few counts of this clone. The sample contains more than one DNA sequence encoding this CDR3. The rearrangement joins TRBV7-2 to TRBJ1-5; 7 nucleotides agree with TRBD1. Germline CDR1 is SGHTA and CDR2 is FQGNSA. V lost 5 bases and J lost 7; bases outside the gene matches: 5. This CDR3 contains 13 residues. The CDR3 spells CASSPQGDQPQHF. CDR3 sequence (DNA): TGTGCCAGCAGCCCGCAGGGGGACCAGCCCCAGCATTTT.

Worth noting for this clone: Within the sample, other DNA sequences also encode this same CDR3. The gene calls are TRBV3-1 (or the pseudogene TRBV3-2) and TRBJ1-1; tentatively, D is TRBD1 (6 bases). Trimming stripped 3 bases from V and 3 bases from J, with 11 bases between. From germline, CDR1 is LGHDT and CDR2 YNNKEL (reference sequence). The CDR3 covers 14 residues. The CDR3 loop is CASSQGTGYTEAFF. Written as DNA, the CDR3 is TGTGCCAGCAGCCAGGGCACAGGGTACACTGAAGCTTTCTTT.

V gene TRBV9 combines with J gene TRBJ2-7; 7 bases are shared with TRBD2. CDR3 size: 15 residues. Germline-derived CDR1 and CDR2 are SGDLS and YYNGEE. V dropped 0 bases and J dropped 3; count of bases not matched to a gene: 6. This CDR3 reads CASSVEGGGLYEQYF. In nucleotides, the CDR3 is TGTGCCAGCAGCGTAGAAGGCGGGGGTCTCTACGAGCAGTACTTC.

The chain couples TRBV4-1 to TRBJ1-6; TRBD1 matches at 11 bases. J was trimmed by 10 bases and V by 4 bases; bases with no gene match: 9. Per the germline V gene, CDR1 is MGHRA and CDR2 is YSYEKL. The CDR3 has 16 amino acids. In nucleotides, the CDR3 is TGCGCCAGCAGCCCGGGACAGGGGGAGCTCCGGTCACCCCTCCACTTT. Translated: CASSPGQGELRSPLHF.

The sample holds one count of this clone. The chain is built from TRBV4-1 and TRBJ1-1; D might be TRBD1 (6 bases). There are 13 residues in the CDR3. Germline CDR1 and CDR2: MGHRA and YSYEKL. The V end lost 4 bases, the J end lost 11 bases, and 17 bases lay between the germline ends. The CDR3: CASSPLGRGRAFF. CDR3 DNA: TGCGCCAGCAGCCCCCTCGGCAGGGGACGGGCTTTCTTT.